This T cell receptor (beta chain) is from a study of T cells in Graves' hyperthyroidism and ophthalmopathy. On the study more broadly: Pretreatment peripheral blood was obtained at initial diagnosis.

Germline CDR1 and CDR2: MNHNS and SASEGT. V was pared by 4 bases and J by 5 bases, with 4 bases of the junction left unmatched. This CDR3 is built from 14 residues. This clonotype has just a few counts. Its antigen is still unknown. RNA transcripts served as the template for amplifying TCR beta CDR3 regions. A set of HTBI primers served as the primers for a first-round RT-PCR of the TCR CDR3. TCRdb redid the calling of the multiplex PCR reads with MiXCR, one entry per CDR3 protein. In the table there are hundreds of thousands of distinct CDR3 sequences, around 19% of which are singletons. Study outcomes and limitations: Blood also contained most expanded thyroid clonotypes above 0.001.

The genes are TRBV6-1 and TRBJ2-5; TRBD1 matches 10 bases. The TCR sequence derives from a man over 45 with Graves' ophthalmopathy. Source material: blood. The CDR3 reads CASSALGQGETQYF. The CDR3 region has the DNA TGTGCCAGCAGTGCGTTGGGACAGGGGGAGACCCAGTACTTC.